This paragraph reports one T cell receptor (beta chain). Its antigen specificity is not known. No qualities accompany the bases; no much larger clone lies one base away. This sample is part of a study of blood T cell repertoires in COVID-19 (dated by TCRdb to 2020 to 2022). Background on the whole study: Samples covering the acute and convalescent phases of COVID-19 were provided by collaborators in the United States, Italy and Spain. The material from the prospective study consisted of cDNA or gDNA derived from T cells, B-cell-depleted T cells, or PBMCs. Subjects who had been exposed to COVID-19, were actively infected with it, or had recovered from it provided the deeply sampled blood TCRbeta repertoires that made up the dataset. A freely available public database, intended as a resource for researchers studying the immune response to SARS-CoV-2, is where the repertoires were released. The samples were drawn from two sources: the first 160 participants of the ongoing ImmuneRACE study, and about 1,300 subjects contributed by 6 global collaborators. The sample metadata nearly always contained a de-identified subject ID, COVID-19 status, age in years and sex. Where available, HLA class I and class II types were obtained from metadata supplied by the sample provider rather than from assay-based typing. Study-wide conclusions, independent of this receptor: The quantity of clinical and demographic metadata differed by source and by participant and was supplied without curation.

In the prospective study, participants were about 18 to 100 years old, resided in about 25 geographic areas of the United States, and were enrolled through a virtual design. Cohort assignment in the prospective study relied on participant-reported clinical history from a screening survey and a study questionnaire. Recovered participants in ImmuneRACE Cohort 3 were defined as having two consecutive negative NP/OP PCR tests, clearance from a healthcare professional, or resolution of symptoms. In the prospective study, whole blood, serum and a nasopharyngeal or oropharyngeal swab were collected from each participant by mobile phlebotomists. Additional blood draws and questionnaires over an approximately two-month period could optionally be provided by prospective study participants. Before DNA extraction, blood samples from the prospective study were shipped at room temperature or frozen. The immunoSEQ Assay, a bias-controlled multiplex PCR, was used to amplify TCRbeta CDR3 regions from genomic DNA. On the study's bioinformatics: Within the assay, amplification of reference gene primers was used to estimate how many nucleated cells each sample contained. Sequence reads were collapsed and filtered to measure the absolute abundance of every unique TCRbeta CDR3 rearrangement. For each sample, productive Simpson clonality was calculated by taking the square root of Simpson's diversity index across productive rearrangements. As stored in TCRdb, this immuneACCESS dataset retains in-frame rearrangements with V and J assigned. A fraction of the clones does not appear; measured against another copy, unresolved V genes explain less than half of the discrepancy, and the remainder lacks a known reason. That table gives V, J and clone size, and the DNA gave D and trimming. The sample records 400,000 to 450,000 clones, 90% of which are singletons. The top ten constitute about 0.57% of the sample.

V was cut back by 5 bases and J by 2 bases, leaving a gap of 9 bases between them. The CDR3 sequence holds 13 residues, the cysteine and phenylalanine included. CDR3 DNA is the only sequence kept; it has 39 bases, read in frame from the first base. The CDR1 and CDR2 encoded by the germline V gene are MDHEN and SYDVKM. The sequence joins TRBV28 to TRBJ1-2; tentative D gene TRBD1, with 6 bases matching. The origin of this receptor is a man between 18 and 35 years old who had recovered from COVID-19. The sequenced material came from PBMCs or T cells enriched from blood (not recorded which). The nucleotide sequence reads as follows: TGTGCCAGCAGTCTCGGACAGAACTATGGCTACACCTTC. Translated, this is CASSLGQNYGYTF.